This TCR beta chain was identified in a study of cytomegalovirus exposure and HLA in healthy donors listed by TCRdb under 2017. For context, the study as a whole: According to a later analysis, the 120 or so validation repertoires were produced on the same platform as the 680 or so repertoires of the first cohort. The study aimed to test whether signatures of past pathogen exposure could be identified by cataloging public T cell receptors. Besides the first cohort of roughly 700 subjects, a separate validation cohort made up of 120 different subjects was used. High-throughput TCR immunosequencing, statistical association of individual TCRs with disease status, and machine learning were combined to predict cytomegalovirus infection status.

The receptor library was made with the immunoSEQ multiplex PCR assay. From the authors' description of their analysis: A statistical classification framework was built for diagnosing cytomegalovirus status from the catalog of TCR beta chain sequences. TCRdb obtained this table from immuneACCESS and retained in-frame rearrangements with V and J assigned. These tables miss some clones; where compared with another copy, unresolved V genes account for less than half of the shortfall, and the remainder is unexplained. V, J and clone size are those of that table, while D and trimming were read from the DNA. The sample data list about 360,000 clones, and 80% to 90% of these were observed just once. The top ten hold approximately 0.86% of the sample. What the work shows at the level of the full study, not this receptor alone: The authors suggested that the approach could potentially be generalized to other disease states and immunological phenotypes. Of the cluster scores, 90% to 95% were above 0 in a later analysis, which found that TCRs clustered in the first cohort also tended to co-occur in the 130 or so validation repertoires. In the study, 150 to 200 TCR beta chains were listed as associated with cytomegalovirus. Cytomegalovirus status was reported to be diagnosed by the classifier with high specificity and sensitivity in both the original and validation cohorts. The validation cohort had no HLA typing available for a later analysis, so co-occurrence within that cohort was assessed over all 120 repertoires. Most TCR sequences were seen in very few donors, while some public TCRs were found in many individuals. In vitro tests confirmed that a few of the cytomegalovirus-associated TCR beta chains recognize cytomegalovirus antigens.

The germline V gene gives CDR1 as SNHLY and CDR2 as FYNNEI. The junction shows trimming of 8 bases on V and 8 bases on J, plus 15 bases between the germline ends. Inclusive of the bounding cysteine and phenylalanine, the CDR3 is 12 residues long. The retained sequence is limited to the CDR3, 36 bases, with the frame set at the first base. Worth noting for this clone: Its antigen target is currently unknown. No base quality information exists; no much larger clone differs at one position.

Donors formed part of the validation cohort, which comprised 120 subjects and was distinct from the first cohort of over 500 subjects. The receptor was derived from a woman aged 18-35 years in good health and CMV-seronegative. The sample taken for sequencing was PBMCs. The rearrangement combines TRBV2 with TRBJ1-2, with an unclear D gene assignment. The sequenced DNA: TGTGCCAGCTCCCACCCGGGTAGAGGCTACACCTTC. The translation is CASSHPGRGYTF.